Listed below are T cell receptor beta chains from one sample, sequenced in a study of T cells in Graves' hyperthyroidism and ophthalmopathy. From the multiplex PCR reads, TCRdb called clonotypes with MiXCR, one entry per CDR3 protein. This sample has approximately 700,000 distinct CDR3 sequences, with around 17% found just once. Sequenced input: blood. These receptors were collected from a man between 18 and 35 years old with Graves' hyperthyroidism. Each CDR3 is given with its conserved first and last residue. The D gene is left open where the match is weak. Rows may omit the clone size; those that give it use once, few, many or a size class.

-,TRBV20-1,TRBJ2-3,TRBD2,CSAAGSGRGTDTQYF,TGCAGTGCCGCGGGGAGCGGGAGGGGGACAGATACGCAGTATTTT
many,TRBV29-1,TRBJ2-7,-,CSVPIGREQYF,TGCAGCGTTCCCATCGGGAGAGAGCAGTACTTC
once,TRBV5-1,TRBJ2-1,TRBD2,CASSLDGSGSEQFF,TGCGCCAGCAGCTTGGACGGTAGCGGGAGTGAGCAGTTCTTC
many,TRBV7-9,TRBJ2-7,TRBD2,CASSWGLAGAEQYF,TGTGCCAGCAGCTGGGGACTAGCGGGGGCCGAGCAGTACTTC
many,TRBV20-1,TRBJ1-5,-,CSARGGGLTRGSNQPQHF,TGCAGTGCTAGAGGGGGAGGCCTGACGAGGGGTAGCAATCAGCCCCAGCATTTT
few,TRBV6-2/TRBV6-3,TRBJ2-3,TRBD2,CASSQLAGGGTDTQYF,TGTGCCAGCAGCCAACTAGCGGGAGGAGGTACAGATACGCAGTATTTT
-,TRBV6-2/TRBV6-3,TRBJ2-7,-,CASSELIEQYF,TGTGCCAGCAGTGAACTAATTGAGCAGTACTTC
-,TRBV19,TRBJ2-7,-,CASSMGIYNSYEQYF,TGTGCCAGTAGTATGGGGATCTATAACTCCTACGAGCAGTACTTC
-,TRBV18,TRBJ2-1,-,CASSPPRTGRVNEQFF,TGTGCCAGCTCACCACCGCGGACAGGGAGGGTTAATGAGCAGTTCTTC
many,TRBV27,TRBJ2-3,TRBD2,CASSPGLGRADTQYF,TGTGCCAGCAGTCCGGGACTAGGAAGGGCAGATACGCAGTATTTT
few,TRBV5-1,TRBJ2-7,-,CASSPFPTRGTKNEQYF,TGCGCCAGCAGCCCTTTCCCAACGCGGGGAACCAAAAACGAGCAGTACTTC
-,TRBV24-1,TRBJ2-1,-,CATSKEGGNEQFF,TGTGCCACCAGTAAGGAAGGTGGAAATGAGCAGTTCTTC
-,TRBV5-1,TRBJ1-4,-,CASRPRGSDEKLFF,TGCGCCAGCAGACCCAGGGGTTCGGATGAAAAACTGTTTTTT
-,TRBV20-1,TRBJ2-3,TRBD2,CSARATSGERGGTDTQYF,TGCAGTGCTAGAGCGACTAGCGGGGAGAGGGGGGGCACAGATACGCAGTATTTT
few,TRBV7-9,TRBJ2-7,-,CASSLPGLQTYEQYF,TGTGCCAGCAGCTTGCCGGGACTTCAAACCTACGAGCAGTACTTC
many,TRBV7-2,TRBJ1-3,TRBD1,CASSFRDSSGNTIYF,TGTGCCAGCAGCTTCCGGGACAGCTCTGGAAACACCATATATTTT
few,TRBV6-2/TRBV6-3,TRBJ2-2,TRBD2,CASRRSGTANTGELFF,TGTGCCAGCCGGCGAAGCGGGACGGCGAACACCGGGGAGCTGTTTTTT
many,TRBV28,TRBJ1-2,-,CASSFERGNYGYTF,TGTGCCAGCAGTTTTGAAAGGGGAAACTATGGCTACACCTTC
few,TRBV20-1,TRBJ1-5,TRBD1,CSARDPGGFQPQHF,TGCAGTGCTAGGGACCCAGGGGGCTTTCAGCCCCAGCATTTT
-,TRBV6-1,TRBJ2-3,-,CASRDAQGLPDTQYF,TGTGCCAGCAGGGACGCGCAAGGCTTACCAGATACGCAGTATTTT
many,TRBV27,TRBJ2-7,TRBD1,CASSLSGTGFYEQYF,TGTGCCAGCAGTTTATCCGGGACAGGGTTCTACGAGCAGTACTTC
many,TRBV24-1,TRBJ2-1,TRBD2,CATSDLQGSGSLNEQFF,TGTGCCACCAGTGATTTGCAGGGTAGCGGGAGTCTCAATGAGCAGTTCTTC
many,TRBV20-1,TRBJ2-2,-,CSARDVTRPTGELFF,TGCAGTGCTAGAGATGTTACCAGGCCCACCGGGGAGCTGTTTTTT
few,TRBV19,TRBJ1-2,-,CASTPDTNYGYTF,TGTGCCAGTACCCCGGATACTAACTATGGCTACACCTTC
many,TRBV20-1,TRBJ2-3,TRBD1,CSAGQPGTGGQDTQYF,TGCAGTGCTGGACAACCCGGGACAGGGGGCCAAGATACGCAGTATTTT
-,TRBV28,TRBJ1-5,TRBD1,CASSLRGRLNQPQHF,TGTGCCAGCAGTTTAAGGGGGCGTCTCAATCAGCCCCAGCATTTT
few,TRBV19,TRBJ2-7,TRBD1,CASSITGTEPYEQYF,TGTGCCAGTAGTATAACCGGGACAGAACCCTACGAGCAGTACTTC
few,TRBV6-1,TRBJ2-7,-,CASSITLYEQYF,TGTGCCAGCAGTATCACTCTATACGAGCAGTACTTC
many,TRBV19,TRBJ2-7,TRBD1,CASSIDLKTGVRYEQYF,TGTGCCAGTAGTATAGATCTAAAAACAGGGGTTCGGTACGAGCAGTACTTC
-,TRBV30,TRBJ1-1,-,CAWSSWGEAFF,TGTGCCTGGAGTTCTTGGGGGGAAGCTTTCTTT
many,TRBV24-1,TRBJ2-1,-,CATSDPNQGGYNEQFF,TGTGCCACCAGTGACCCCAATCAGGGGGGTTACAATGAGCAGTTCTTC
-,TRBV29-1,TRBJ2-3,TRBD2,CSVEETGGGSPADTQYF,TGCAGCGTTGAAGAGACCGGGGGGGGCTCCCCGGCAGATACGCAGTATTTT
few,TRBV12-3/TRBV12-4,TRBJ1-5,-,CASRGILSNQPQHF,TGTGCCAGCAGGGGGATTCTTAGCAATCAGCCCCAGCATTTT
few,TRBV20-1,TRBJ1-6,-,CSAQGRRNNSPLHF,TGCAGTGCTCAGGGGAGGCGGAATAATTCACCCCTCCACTTT
many,TRBV18,TRBJ1-5,-,CASSPQGSNQPQHF,TGTGCCAGCTCACCACAGGGGAGCAATCAGCCCCAGCATTTT
many,TRBV28,TRBJ2-7,-,CASSFSGGLGEQYF,TGTGCCAGCAGTTTTTCCGGGGGCTTGGGCGAGCAGTACTTC
-,TRBV7-9,TRBJ2-7,TRBD1,CASSLGDRLSYEQYF,TGTGCCAGCAGCTTAGGGGACAGACTCTCCTACGAGCAGTACTTC
few,TRBV18,TRBJ2-7,TRBD2,CASSPPSGRYHEQYF,TGTGCCAGCTCACCACCTAGCGGGAGATACCACGAGCAGTACTTC
-,TRBV6-6,TRBJ2-1,-,CASSYPPGVSYNEQFF,TGTGCCAGCAGTTACCCACCGGGGGTCTCCTACAATGAGCAGTTCTTC
few,TRBV29-1,TRBJ1-4,TRBD1,CSVGTVNEKLFF,TGCAGCGTCGGGACAGTAAATGAAAAACTGTTTTTT
few,TRBV28,TRBJ1-6,-,CASRTAYYNSPLHF,TGTGCCAGCAGGACCGCCTATTATAATTCACCCCTCCACTTT
many,TRBV24-1,TRBJ2-3,TRBD2,CATSDPPGSGRTDTQYF,TGTGCCACCAGTGATCCCCCGGGCAGCGGGAGAACAGATACGCAGTATTTT
many,TRBV6-1,TRBJ2-1,TRBD2,CASSRTSGPSSYNEQFF,TGTGCCAGCAGCCGGACTAGCGGGCCGAGCTCCTACAATGAGCAGTTCTTC
-,TRBV2,TRBJ1-2,-,CASSGQGGDGYTF,TGTGCCAGCAGTGGGCAGGGAGGGGATGGCTACACCTTC
-,TRBV19,TRBJ2-5,TRBD2,CASRPRGGTWETQYF,TGTGCCAGTAGACCACGGGGGGGAACATGGGAGACCCAGTACTTC
many,TRBV6-2/TRBV6-3,TRBJ1-5,TRBD1,CASSPLARTGGNQPQHF,TGTGCCAGCAGTCCTTTAGCTAGGACAGGAGGCAATCAGCCCCAGCATTTT
many,TRBV7-2,TRBJ1-2,TRBD1,CASLFRAGGAYGYTF,TGTGCCAGCTTATTTCGGGCAGGGGGCGCTTATGGCTACACCTTC